This entry concerns a single T cell receptor beta chain. The trim removed 5 bases at V and 4 bases at J, leaving 4 bases unmatched. CDR1 and CDR2 from the germline V gene are MNHEY and SVGAGI. The CDR3 has 14 amino acids. The PCR employed 60 Vbeta primers together with 13 Jbeta primers. Method: immunoSEQ multiplex PCR; TCRdb's copy keeps in-frame clones and lacks some. The listing records 45,000 to 70,000 clones. This sample is part of a study of cytomegalovirus exposure and HLA in healthy donors. Study information: As released early, the data held about 85 million unique TCRs from HLA-typed donors.

The rearrangement links TRBV6-5 to TRBJ2-2; 7 nucleotides agree with TRBD1. The source is a woman under 40 in good health and CMV-seropositive. Sample: PBMCs. The CDR3 DNA reads as TGTGCCAGCAGTAACAGGGGATTCACCGGGGAGCTGTTTTTT. As protein: CASSNRGFTGELFF.